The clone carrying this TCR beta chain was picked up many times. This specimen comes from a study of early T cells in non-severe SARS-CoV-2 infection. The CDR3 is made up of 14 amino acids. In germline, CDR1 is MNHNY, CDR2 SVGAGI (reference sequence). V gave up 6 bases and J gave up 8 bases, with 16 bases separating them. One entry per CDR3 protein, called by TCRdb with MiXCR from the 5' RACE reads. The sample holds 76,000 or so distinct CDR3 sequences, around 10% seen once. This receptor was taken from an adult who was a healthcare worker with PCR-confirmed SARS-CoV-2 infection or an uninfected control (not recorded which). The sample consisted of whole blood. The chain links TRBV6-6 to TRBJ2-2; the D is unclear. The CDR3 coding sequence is TGTGCCAGCAGCACTATAACAGCAACTGGGGAGCTGTTTTTT. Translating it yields CASSTITATGELFF.